This passage covers 19 T cell receptor beta chains from one sample sequenced in a study of T cell repertoires in cytomegalovirus infection (dated by TCRdb to the late 2010s). Their recognized antigens are unknown. The listed sequencing device is Illumina HiSeq 1500. TCRdb reprocessing: public reads trimmed at Q25 with fastp, clones called with MiXCR, in-frame beta chains kept. Every CDR3 protein is listed once, alongside the most common genes and DNA of its rows. Across this sample there are around 300,000 distinct CDR3 sequences, with roughly 21% seen only once. Of the sample, roughly a fifth is held by the ten largest clones. This specimen's treatment or condition label, per the study, means: in vitro stimulation with specific CMV peptide epitopes to enrich CMV-specific T cells. The sample consisted of cultured PBMCs, taken from culture after CMV antigen stimulation. These receptors originate from a human donor in good health (CMV status not recorded). Some clones in this sample may be carry-over from other donors' samples.

The chain uses TRBV20-1 and TRBJ2-1, with 13 positions matching TRBD2. With V trimmed by 5 bases and J by 6 bases, 10 bases remained unmatched. CDR3 length: 16 residues. The germline CDR1 and CDR2 sequences are DFQATT and SNEGSKA (reference sequence). The CDR3 DNA reads TGCAGTGCTCTGGGGACTAGCGGGACGGTGCGCAATGAGCAGTTCTTC. As protein: CSALGTSGTVRNEQFF.

DNA for the CDR3: TGTGCCGTTGAAGAAAACACAGGGAGAGGCGGCTACACCTTC. Translation gives CAVEENTGRGGYTF. The rearrangement joins TRBV10-3 to TRBJ1-2; D is perhaps TRBD1 (6 bases). Trimming left V 11 bases short and J 8 bases short, with 24 bases between. This CDR3 has 14 amino acids. The germline CDR1 and CDR2 sequences are ENHRY and SYGVKD.

The rearrangement uses TRBV7-3 and TRBJ2-7; the match to TRBD2 covers 11 bases. V lost 5 bases, J lost 4 bases, and 7 bases stayed unmatched. CDR3 size: 15 residues. Germline V gives CDR1 SGHTA, CDR2 FQGTGA. DNA for the CDR3: TGTGCCAGCAGCCCACTAGCGGGAGTGGCATACGAGCAGTACTTC. Translation gives CASSPLAGVAYEQYF.

This clonotype was counted at least ten times. The CDR3 is CASSLVWGNLHEAFF. The DNA of the CDR3 is TGTGCCAGCAGCTTAGTTTGGGGGAACCTTCATGAAGCTTTCTTT. V and J are TRBV7-2 and TRBJ1-1; possible D gene TRBD1, 5 bases. Germline values: CDR1 SGHTA, CDR2 FQGNSA. V lost 1 base to trimming and J lost 7 bases, with 16 bases between them. The length of the CDR3 is 15 residues.

There are many counts of this clonotype. The chain combines TRBV7-2 with TRBJ2-1; D call uncertain. Trimming shortened V by 2 bases and J by 4 bases, and 6 bases separated the two germline ends. The germline V gene has CDR1 SGHTA and CDR2 FQGNSA. This CDR3 is 13 amino acids long. The CDR3 nucleotides are TGTGCCAGCAGCTTATCCAATTACAATGAGCAGTTCTTC. Translation gives CASSLSNYNEQFF.

In its sample, this clonotype was seen many times. The chain carries TRBV7-9 and TRBJ1-1; D call uncertain. Between the trimmed V and J ends, which lost 1 base and 0 bases, there was a span of 12 bases. Germline-derived CDR1 and CDR2 are SEHNR and FQNEAQ (reference sequence). The CDR3 sequence is 16 residues long. CDR3: CASSLVGSPMNTEAFF. Written as DNA, the CDR3 is TGTGCCAGCAGCTTAGTGGGGTCGCCTATGAACACTGAAGCTTTCTTT.

Only a few counts were recorded for this clonotype. J is TRBJ1-2 and V is TRBV6-2 or TRBV6-3; D is uncertain. CDR1 and CDR2 (germline): MNHEY, SVGEGT. The CDR3 is made up of 18 amino acids. Between the trimmed V and J ends, which lost 7 bases and 3 bases, there was a span of 27 bases. The DNA of the CDR3 is TGTGCCAGCATGCGGGATCAAGGAGCGAACAGACTCCACTATGGCTACACCTTC. It yields the protein CASMRDQGANRLHYGYTF.

The rearrangement joins TRBV29-1 to TRBJ2-3; weak D call: TRBD2 (6 bases). The V end lost 3 bases, the J end lost 3 bases, and 10 bases lay between the germline ends. The CDR3 extends over 13 amino acids. In germline, CDR1 is SQVTM, CDR2 ANQGSEA. CDR3 coding DNA: TGCAGCGTTGATCTCGGGACTACAGATACGCAGTATTTT. It translates to CSVDLGTTDTQYF.

The chain links TRBV4-3 to TRBJ2-5; 7 positions match TRBD1. V was clipped by 4 bases and J by 0 bases; unmatched bases: 5. Germline CDR1 reads LGHNA; CDR2 reads YSLEER. CDR3 length: 15 residues. CDR3 residues: CASSPTGQNQETQYF. The CDR3 DNA follows: TGCGCCAGCAGCCCAACGGGACAGAACCAAGAGACCCAGTACTTC.

The rearrangement uses TRBV27 and TRBJ1-5; the match to TRBD1 covers 7 bases. Trimming at V came to 1 base and at J to 5 bases, leaving 2 bases not matched to a gene. The CDR3 is 14 amino acids. The germline CDR1 and CDR2 sequences are MNHEY and SMNVEV (reference sequence). The chain's CDR3 is CASSLFRGDQPQHF. The CDR3 DNA is TGTGCCAGCAGTTTATTCAGGGGGGATCAGCCCCAGCATTTT.

This chain connects TRBV6-2 or TRBV6-3 to TRBJ2-1, with TRBD2 matching 8 bases. V gave up 6 bases and J gave up 3 bases; unmatched junction bases: 7. The CDR3 loop spans 15 amino acids. Germline-derived CDR1 and CDR2 are MNHEY and SVGEGT. The CDR3 bases are TGTGCCAGCAGCAGATTCGGGAGGGGCTACAATGAGCAGTTCTTC. Translating gives CASSRFGRGYNEQFF.

This clonotype rates as medium-sized (0.01 to 0.1%). V and J are TRBV7-8 and TRBJ1-1; D gene uncertain. Germline V gives CDR1 SGHVS, CDR2 FQNEAQ. This CDR3 has 15 residues. Between the trimmed V and J ends, which lost 0 bases and 0 bases, there was a span of 8 bases. CDR3 in amino acids: CASSLALHMNTEAFF. CDR3 DNA sequence: TGTGCCAGCAGCTTAGCCTTACACATGAACACTGAAGCTTTCTTT. Full variable domain (missing parts from reference TRBV7-8 and TRBJ1-1): GAGVSQSPRYKVAKRGQDVALRCDPISGHVSLFWYQQALGQGPEFLTYFQNEAQLDKSGLPSDRFFAERPEGSVSTLKIQRTQQEDSAVYLCASSLALHMNTEAFFGQGTRLTVV.

The chain recombines TRBV4-1 with TRBJ2-3; TRBD2 aligns across 12 bases. The germline V gene encodes CDR1 MGHRA and CDR2 YSYEKL. The CDR3 runs to 15 residues. With 7 bases clipped from V and 1 base from J, the junction kept 3 bases outside the gene matches. The CDR3 sequence: CASTSGRGGTDTQYF. The CDR3 coding sequence is TGCGCCAGCACTAGCGGGAGGGGTGGCACAGATACGCAGTATTTT.

This clonotype was seen a handful of times. The rearrangement joins TRBV2 to TRBJ2-3, with D maybe TRBD1 (6 bases). This CDR3 has 15 residues. V lost 3 bases to trimming and J lost 1 base, with 11 bases between them. CDR1 is SNHLY and CDR2 is FYNNEI in the germline V gene. The CDR3 loop reads CASSDRGQRTDTQYF. The CDR3 bases are TGTGCCAGCAGTGATCGGGGACAACGCACAGATACGCAGTATTTT.

This clonotype was observed a handful of times. The V and J genes are TRBV5-6 and TRBJ2-5, with TRBD2 matching 15 bases. Germline V gene data show CDR1 as SGHDT and CDR2 as YYEEEE. Trimming took 4 bases from V and 2 from J; bases not matched to a gene: 3. The CDR3 has 16 residues. The CDR3 loop is CASSGTSGRKQETQYF. In DNA, the CDR3 is TGTGCCAGCAGCGGGACTAGCGGGAGGAAGCAAGAGACCCAGTACTTC.

The rearrangement joins TRBV12-3 or TRBV12-4 to TRBJ2-5; possibly TRBD1 for D (5 bases). The ends were cut back, 3 bases at V and 3 bases at J, with 11 bases in the middle. The CDR3 spans 14 residues. CDR3: CASSFPETEETQYF. The CDR3, as DNA: TGTGCCAGCAGTTTTCCTGAGACAGAAGAGACCCAGTACTTC.

The chain combines TRBV15 with TRBJ1-1; weak D call: TRBD1 (5 bases). Trimming took 5 bases from V and 5 from J, leaving 18 bases between them. The CDR3 length is 15 residues. Germline CDR1 and CDR2: LNHNV and YYDKDF (reference sequence). The CDR3 is CATSGRLGGRTEAFF. CDR3 bases: TGTGCCACCAGCGGACGGCTGGGGGGTAGGACTGAAGCTTTCTTT.

This clonotype was counted a few times. The V gene is TRBV27, the J gene TRBJ1-5; TRBD1 aligns across 7 bases. V trimming: 2 bases; J trimming: 9 bases; junction bases outside the gene matches: 10. CDR3 length: 15 residues. Germline CDR1 and CDR2: MNHEY and SMNVEV (reference sequence). The CDR3 DNA reads as TGTGCCAGCAGTTTAACCGCAGGGGGGGAGGGGCCCCAGCATTTT. Its protein is CASSLTAGGEGPQHF.

The chain couples TRBV6-2 or TRBV6-3 to TRBJ2-7, with 10 bases aligning to TRBD1. The CDR3 loop spans 14 amino acids. With V trimmed by 6 bases and J by 4 bases, 6 bases remained unmatched. In germline, CDR1 is MNHEY, CDR2 SVGEGT. CDR3 sequence: CASRKGQGPYEQYF. The CDR3, as DNA: TGTGCCAGCAGAAAGGGACAGGGGCCGTACGAGCAGTACTTC.